This entry lists 7 T cell receptor beta chains sequenced from one sample in a study of beta chain features in type 1 diabetes. All of the isolated RNA was reverse transcribed, so expressed TCRB transcripts were sequenced. TCRdb's copy holds only in-frame clones and misses some; the assay was immunoSEQ multiplex PCR. The data show 970,000 or so clones, about a sixth seen once. The sample comprised naive CD4+ T cells from blood. These receptor sequences come from a woman younger than 30 in good health.

The chain links TRBV7-9 to TRBJ1-5; D is unclear. Germline CDR1 SEHNR, CDR2 FQNEAQ (reference sequence). V lost 1 base to trimming and J lost 4 bases, with 11 bases between them. This CDR3 is 15 amino acids long. The CDR3 nucleotides read TGTGCCAGCAGCTTAGGGTGGGCAGAAAATCAGCCCCAGCATTTT. Amino acids: CASSLGWAENQPQHF.

The chain is built from TRBV15 and TRBJ2-3, with D perhaps being TRBD1 or TRBD2 (6 bases each). Germline CDR1 LNHNV, CDR2 YYDKDF (reference sequence). Trimming shortened V by 8 bases and J by 6 bases, and 39 bases separated the two germline ends. CDR3 length: 21 residues. In DNA, the CDR3 is TGTGCCACCGGTCCTAAGCCTCGTAGGGATTTAGGGGGACTCCTCGGGGATACGCAGTATTTT. Its protein product is CATGPKPRRDLGGLLGDTQYF.

This clone has a handful of counts. The chain carries TRBV10-3 and TRBJ2-7; possible D gene TRBD2, 6 bases. Germline CDR1 reads ENHRY; CDR2 reads SYGVKD. Trimming left V 6 bases short and J 0 bases short, with 21 bases between. CDR3 length: 17 amino acids. This chain's CDR3 is CAISSNSGSVTSYEQYF. The DNA for the CDR3 is TGTGCCATCAGCAGTAATAGCGGATCGGTCACCTCCTACGAGCAGTACTTC.

In its sample, this clone was seen a few times. The V gene is TRBV7-2, the J gene TRBJ1-1; 7 positions match TRBD1. This CDR3 is 12 amino acids long. V trimming: 1 base; J trimming: 9 bases; junction bases outside the gene matches: 2. The germline V gene encodes CDR1 SGHTA and CDR2 FQGNSA. CDR3 coding DNA: TGTGCCAGCAGCTTAGAACAGGGGAAAGCTTTCTTT. It codes for CASSLEQGKAFF.

This chain uses TRBV7-8 with TRBJ2-3; the match to TRBD2 covers 9 bases. Per germline, CDR1 SGHVS and CDR2 FQNEAQ. The V gene end was trimmed by 2 bases and the J gene end by 4 bases; junction bases not matched to a gene: 1. The CDR3 sequence is 14 residues long. For the CDR3, the DNA is TGTGCCAGCAGCTTAAGACTAGCGGCAGATACGCAGTATTTT. It specifies CASSLRLAADTQYF.

The rearrangement links TRBV18 to TRBJ2-1; the D gene is possibly TRBD2 (6 bases). This CDR3 region has 12 residues. Germline CDR1 and CDR2: KGHSH and LQKENI. The V gene lost 1 base and the J gene lost 9 bases, with 7 bases spanning the gap. The CDR3 sequence: CASSPLGGEQFF. CDR3 bases: TGTGCCAGCTCACCACTCGGGGGTGAGCAGTTCTTC.

The chain couples TRBV28 to TRBJ1-2; TRBD1 might be the D (5 bases). The germline V gene encodes CDR1 MDHEN and CDR2 SYDVKM. The CDR3 loop spans 15 amino acids. With 5 bases removed from V and 4 bases from J, the gap between germline ends came to 17 bases. In DNA, the CDR3 is TGTGCCAGCAGTCGAAACGGGACGTATACCTATGGCTACACCTTC. Translation gives CASSRNGTYTYGYTF.